This TCR beta chain was sequenced for a study of cytomegalovirus exposure and HLA in healthy donors. Regarding this clone: What it recognizes is unknown.

The PCR contained 60 Vbeta and 13 Jbeta primers. This table comes from immunoSEQ multiplex PCR, and its TCRdb copy is limited to in-frame clones, with some not included. The sample gives 120,000 or so clones, about three quarters of which show up once; around 4% is in the top ten. General study results and limits: V- and J-gene trimming in TCR beta was tied to a missense DCLRE1C variant by an analysis performed later.

Healthy donors of bone marrow made up the group. The CDR3 is made up of 14 amino acids. Germline loops: CDR1 MNHNS, CDR2 SASEGT. Germline trimming cut 7 bases from V and 0 bases from J; bases unmatched to any gene: 2. The chain joins TRBV6-1 to TRBJ2-2; 7 nucleotides agree with TRBD1. Sequencing was done on a sample of PBMCs. This sequence originates from a man under 40 in good health and CMV-seronegative. CDR3: CASMGTANTGELFF. CDR3 sequence (DNA): TGTGCCAGCATGGGGACAGCGAACACCGGGGAGCTGTTTTTT.